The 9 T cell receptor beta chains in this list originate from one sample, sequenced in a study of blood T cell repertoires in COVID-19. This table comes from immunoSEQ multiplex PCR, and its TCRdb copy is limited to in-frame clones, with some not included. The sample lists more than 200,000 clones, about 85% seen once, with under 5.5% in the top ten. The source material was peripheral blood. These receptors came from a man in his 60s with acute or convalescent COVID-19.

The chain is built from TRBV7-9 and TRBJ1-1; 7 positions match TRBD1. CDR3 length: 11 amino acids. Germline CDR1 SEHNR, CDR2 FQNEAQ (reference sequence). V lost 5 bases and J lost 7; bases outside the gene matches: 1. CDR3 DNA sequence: TGTGCCAGCAGCAACAGGGGTGAAGCTTTCTTT. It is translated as CASSNRGEAFF.

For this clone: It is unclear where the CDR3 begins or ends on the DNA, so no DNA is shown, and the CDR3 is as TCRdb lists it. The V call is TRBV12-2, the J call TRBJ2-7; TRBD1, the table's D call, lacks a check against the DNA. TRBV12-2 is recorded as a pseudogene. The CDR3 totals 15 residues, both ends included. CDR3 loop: CASRFGQGASYEQYF.

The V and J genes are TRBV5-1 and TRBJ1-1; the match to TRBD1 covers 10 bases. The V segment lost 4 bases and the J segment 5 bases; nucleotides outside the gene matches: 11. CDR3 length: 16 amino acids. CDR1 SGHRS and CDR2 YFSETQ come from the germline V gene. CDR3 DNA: TGCGCCAGCAGCCGTACCGGGACAGGGGAGGGAACTGAAGCTTTCTTT. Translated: CASSRTGTGEGTEAFF. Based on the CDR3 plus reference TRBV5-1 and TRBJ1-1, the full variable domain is KAGVTQTPRYLIKTRGQQVTLSCSPISGHRSVSWYQQTPGQGLQFLFEYFSETQRNKGNFPGRFSGRQFSNSRSEMNVSTLELGDSALYLCASSRTGTGEGTEAFFGQGTRLTVV.

The CDR3 sequence: CASSPLPGADYGYTF. The CDR3 nucleotides read TGTGCCAGCAGCCCACTTCCAGGGGCAGACTATGGCTACACCTTC. The chain carries TRBV7-9 and TRBJ1-2; a possible D gene is TRBD1 (6 bases). Germline CDR1 SEHNR, CDR2 FQNEAQ (reference sequence). V lost 5 bases, J lost 3 bases, and 16 bases lay in between. This CDR3 comprises 15 residues.

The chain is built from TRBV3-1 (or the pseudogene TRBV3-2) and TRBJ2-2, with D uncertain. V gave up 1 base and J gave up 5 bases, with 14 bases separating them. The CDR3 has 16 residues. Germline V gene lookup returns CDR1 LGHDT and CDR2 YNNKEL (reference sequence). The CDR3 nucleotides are TGTGCCAGCAGCCAAGGTTCAGCGAGAAGAACCGGGGAGCTGTTTTTT. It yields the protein CASSQGSARRTGELFF.

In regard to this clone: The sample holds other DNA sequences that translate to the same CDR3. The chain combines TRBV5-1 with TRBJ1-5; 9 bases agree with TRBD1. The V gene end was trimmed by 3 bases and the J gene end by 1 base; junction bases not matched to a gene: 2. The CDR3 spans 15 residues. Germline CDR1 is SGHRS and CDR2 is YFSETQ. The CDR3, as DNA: TGCGCCAGCAGCTCCACAGGGGGCAGCAATCAGCCCCAGCATTTT. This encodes CASSSTGGSNQPQHF. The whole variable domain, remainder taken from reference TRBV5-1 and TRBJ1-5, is KAGVTQTPRYLIKTRGQQVTLSCSPISGHRSVSWYQQTPGQGLQFLFEYFSETQRNKGNFPGRFSGRQFSNSRSEMNVSTLELGDSALYLCASSSTGGSNQPQHFGDGTRLSIL.

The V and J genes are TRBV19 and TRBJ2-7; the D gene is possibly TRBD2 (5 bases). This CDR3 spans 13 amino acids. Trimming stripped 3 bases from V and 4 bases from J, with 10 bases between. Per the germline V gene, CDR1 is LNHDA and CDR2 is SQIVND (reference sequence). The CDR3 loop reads CASSMLRGYEQYF. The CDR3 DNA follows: TGTGCCAGTAGTATGCTCCGGGGTTACGAGCAGTACTTC.

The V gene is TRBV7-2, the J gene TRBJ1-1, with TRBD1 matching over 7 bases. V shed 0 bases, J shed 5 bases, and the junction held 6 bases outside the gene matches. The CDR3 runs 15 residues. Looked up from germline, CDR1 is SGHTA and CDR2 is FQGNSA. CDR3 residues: CASSLAGQPYTEAFF. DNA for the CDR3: TGTGCCAGCAGCTTAGCGGGACAGCCGTATACTGAAGCTTTCTTT.

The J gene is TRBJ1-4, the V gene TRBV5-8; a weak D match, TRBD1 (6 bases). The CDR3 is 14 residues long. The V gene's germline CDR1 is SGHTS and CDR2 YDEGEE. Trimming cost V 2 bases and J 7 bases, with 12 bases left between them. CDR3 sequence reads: CASSFQGSGEKLFF. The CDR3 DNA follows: TGTGCCAGCAGCTTCCAGGGGAGCGGTGAAAAACTGTTTTTT.